These T cell receptor beta chains were read from a single sample in a study of cytomegalovirus exposure and HLA in healthy donors. Produced via immunoSEQ multiplex PCR; TCRdb's table is partial and in-frame only. The sample shows about 130,000 clones, around 89% of them seen only once. What was sequenced was PBMCs. These receptors all come from a woman in her 30s in good health and CMV-seropositive. Each CDR3 is given with its conserved first and last residue. D genes are given only for firm matches. Rows may omit the clone size; those that give it use once, few, many or a size class.

>TRBJ2-5|TRBV27|TRBD2|.
TGTGCCAGCAGATCTAGCGGTATGGGGGAGACCCAGTACTTC
CASRSSGMGETQYF
>TRBJ1-4|TRBV7-9|.|.
TGTGCCAGCAGCTTAGGTACGGGAGGTGAAAAACTGTTTTTT
CASSLGTGGEKLFF
>TRBJ2-5|TRBV7-7|TRBD1|.
TGTGCCAGCAGCCCGCCCCGAGGACAGGGGTTCCAAGAGACCCAGTACTTC
CASSPPRGQGFQETQYF
>TRBJ1-1|TRBV13|TRBD1|.
TGTGCCAGCAGCTCCCAAACAGGGGGGAATGAAGCTTTCTTT
CASSSQTGGNEAFF
>TRBJ2-7|TRBV7-8|TRBD2|few
TGTGCCAGCAGCCACACTAGCGGGAGAATAGGGGAGCAGTACTTC
CASSHTSGRIGEQYF
>TRBJ2-7|TRBV5-5|TRBD2|few
TGTGCCAGCAGCCGTAACCGGGACTACTCCTACGAGCAGTACTTC
CASSRNRDYSYEQYF
>TRBJ1-6|TRBV28|.|few
TGTGCCAGCAGGGAGTCACCCCTCCACTTT
CASRESPLHF
>TRBJ2-7|TRBV2|TRBD2|.
TGTGCCAGCAGTGAAACTAGCGGGAGTTCCTACGAGCAGTACTTC
CASSETSGSSYEQYF
>TRBJ1-2|TRBV2|.|.
TGTGCCAGCAGTGAGGCAGGGTCCAACTATGGCTACACCTTC
CASSEAGSNYGYTF
>TRBJ2-6|TRBV2|.|once
TGTGCCAGCAGTGAACGCTCCGCGAGCTCTGGGGCCAACGTCCTGACTTTC
CASSERSASSGANVLTF
>TRBJ2-1|TRBV27|TRBD2|.
TGTGCCAGCAGTCTGACCTTAGCGGGGGGGAGGTCCTACAATGAGCAGTTCTTC
CASSLTLAGGRSYNEQFF
>TRBJ2-5|TRBV5-5|.|.
TGTGCCAGCAGCTCCTTAATAGGGGGAGAGACCCAGTACTTC
CASSSLIGGETQYF
>TRBJ2-7|TRBV6-5|.|.
TGTGCCAGCAGTTACTCGCGGGGCTCCTACGAGCAGTACTTC
CASSYSRGSYEQYF
>TRBJ1-4|TRBV28|.|.
TGTGCCAGCAGCTCGGACAGCCCCGTGAAGTTTTTT
CASSSDSPVKFF
>TRBJ1-1|TRBV4-1|.|.
TGCGCCAGCAGCCAAGACCAAGGGGATACTGAAGCTTTCTTT
CASSQDQGDTEAFF
>TRBJ1-3|TRBV28|.|.
TGTGCCACCCGGGGGGTCTCTGGAAACACCATATATTTT
CATRGVSGNTIYF
>TRBJ2-1|TRBV1|.|.
TGCACCAGCAGCCAGGGGGCGGGAGTGGACAATGAGCAGTTCTTC
CTSSQGAGVDNEQFF
>TRBJ2-5|TRBV7-9|.|.
TGTGCCAGCAGCTTCTGGGGCTTGGAGACCCAGTACTTC
CASSFWGLETQYF
>TRBJ2-1|TRBV6-6|.|once
TGTGCCAGCAGTTACCGGACTACTACCCTCTACAATGAGCAGTTCTTC
CASSYRTTTLYNEQFF
>TRBJ1-2|TRBV28|TRBD1|.
TGTGCCAGCAGTAGAACAGGGGATCGCTATGGCTACACCTTC
CASSRTGDRYGYTF
>TRBJ1-1|TRBV7-8|TRBD1|.
TGTGCCAGCAGCTACGACAGGGGAACGGGGGCCGGTCGAGCTTTCTTT
CASSYDRGTGAGRAFF
>TRBJ2-2|TRBV5-4|.|.
TGTGCCAGCAGCTTGGGGGGGGTAACCGGGGAGCTGTTTTTT
CASSLGGVTGELFF
>TRBJ1-2|TRBV10-3|TRBD1|.
TGTGCCATCCGCGGGACAGGGAAGAACTATGGCTACACCTTC
CAIRGTGKNYGYTF
>TRBJ2-5|TRBV9|TRBD1|.
TGTGCCAGCAGCGTAGCAGGGGGCGCAGAGACCCAGTACTTC
CASSVAGGAETQYF
>TRBJ2-3|TRBV10-1|.|.
TGCGCCAGCAGTTTCTCCACAGATACGCAGTATTTT
CASSFSTDTQYF
>TRBJ2-7|TRBV15|.|.
TGTGCCACCAGCAGAGATAGATACCCCGAGGACTCATCCTACGAGCAGTACTTC
CATSRDRYPEDSSYEQYF
>TRBJ2-7|TRBV11-2|TRBD1|.
TGTGCCAGCAGCCAAGGAAAGGGACAGGGGCGCTCCTACGAGCAGTACTTC
CASSQGKGQGRSYEQYF
>TRBJ1-1|TRBV29-1|TRBD1|.
TGCAGCGTCGCGGACAGGGGGAACACTGAAGCTTTCTTT
CSVADRGNTEAFF
>TRBJ1-2|TRBV2|.|.
TGTGCCAGCATCGTGGAGTATAACTATGGCTACACCTTC
CASIVEYNYGYTF
>TRBJ1-1|TRBV6-1|.|.
TGTTCCGGGGCGAGCCTTAGGGGGGGCACTGAAGCTTTCTTT
CSGASLRGGTEAFF
>TRBJ1-2|TRBV2|.|.
TGTGCCAGCAGGAAGGGGTACAGCGTAGCTAACTATGGCTACACCTTC
CASRKGYSVANYGYTF
>TRBJ2-5|TRBV5-1|.|.
TGCGCCAGCAGCTTGGCGCCTAACCGAGAGACCCAGTACTTC
CASSLAPNRETQYF
>TRBJ1-2|TRBV18|.|.
TGTGCCAGCTCACCTCAGCCCCGGAGGGGAGGCTACACCTTC
CASSPQPRRGGYTF
>TRBJ2-2|TRBV27|TRBD2|.
TGTGCCAGCAGTTTCCAGCGGGGGGGCCAGGGCACCGGGGAGCTGTTTTTT
CASSFQRGGQGTGELFF
>TRBJ1-5|TRBV10-2|TRBD1|.
TGCGCCAGCAGACCCGGGACAGGGGGGATTCAGCCCCAGCATTTT
CASRPGTGGIQPQHF
>TRBJ2-1|TRBV6-5|TRBD1|.
TGTGCCAGCAGTTATCAGGACAGGGGGCTCGGTGAGCAGTTCTTC
CASSYQDRGLGEQFF
>TRBJ2-7|TRBV28|.|.
TGTGCCAGCAGAGTACAATCAGCGTACGAGCAGTACTTC
CASRVQSAYEQYF
>TRBJ2-2|TRBV6-1|TRBD2|.
TGTGCCAGCAGAGGGGGACTAGCGCACACCGGGGAGCTGTTTTTT
CASRGGLAHTGELFF
>TRBJ1-1|TRBV7-2|TRBD1|few
TGTGCCAGCAGCTTCGACAGGGATACGGGGAACACTGAAGCTTTCTTT
CASSFDRDTGNTEAFF
>TRBJ2-1|TRBV5-4|TRBD2|.
TGTGCCAGCAGCTCGGGACTAGCTGCTGGAAATGAGCAGTTCTTC
CASSSGLAAGNEQFF
>TRBJ2-7|TRBV5-1|TRBD1|.
TGCGCCAGCAGCCGTCGACAGGGTACCTACGAGCAGTACTTC
CASSRRQGTYEQYF
>TRBJ1-2|TRBV7-9|.|few
TGTGCCAGCAGCTTAGTGTTCAGGGACTATGGCTACACCTTC
CASSLVFRDYGYTF
>TRBJ2-7|TRBV18|TRBD1|.
TGTGCCAGCTCAGAGGACAGGTCCTACGAGCAGTACTTC
CASSEDRSYEQYF
>TRBJ2-1|TRBV6-9|TRBD1|.
TGTGCCAGCGAATTGACGTTGAGGGACAGGGCCGACAATGAGCAGTTCTTC
CASELTLRDRADNEQFF
>TRBJ2-1|TRBV6-5|TRBD2|.
TGTGCCAGCAGGGGACTAGCGGGAGACAATGAGCAGTTCTTC
CASRGLAGDNEQFF